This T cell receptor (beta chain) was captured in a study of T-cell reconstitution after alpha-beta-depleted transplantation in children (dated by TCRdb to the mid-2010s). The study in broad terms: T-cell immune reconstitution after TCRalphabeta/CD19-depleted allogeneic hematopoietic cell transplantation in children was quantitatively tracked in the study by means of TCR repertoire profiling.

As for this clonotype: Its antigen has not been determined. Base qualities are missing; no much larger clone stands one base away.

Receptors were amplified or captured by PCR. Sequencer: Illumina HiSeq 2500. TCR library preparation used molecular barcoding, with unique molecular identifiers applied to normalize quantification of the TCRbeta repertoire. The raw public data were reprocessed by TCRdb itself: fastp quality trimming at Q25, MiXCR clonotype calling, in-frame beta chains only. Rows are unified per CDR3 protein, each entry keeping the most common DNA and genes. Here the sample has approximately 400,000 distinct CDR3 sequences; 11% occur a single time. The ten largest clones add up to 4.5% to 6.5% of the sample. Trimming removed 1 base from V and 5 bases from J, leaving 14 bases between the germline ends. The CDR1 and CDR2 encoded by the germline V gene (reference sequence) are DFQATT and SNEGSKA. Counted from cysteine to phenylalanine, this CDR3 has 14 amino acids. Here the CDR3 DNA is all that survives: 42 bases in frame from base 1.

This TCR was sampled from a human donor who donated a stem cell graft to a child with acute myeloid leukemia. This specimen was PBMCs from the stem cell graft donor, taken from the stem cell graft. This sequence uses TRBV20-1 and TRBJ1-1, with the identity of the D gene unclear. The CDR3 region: CSARAQQLGTEAFF. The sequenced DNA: TGCAGTGCTAGAGCTCAACAGCTGGGAACTGAAGCTTTCTTT.